This TCR delta chain was retrieved from a study of γδ T cells in repeated Plasmodium falciparum infection (dated by TCRdb to the early 2020s). Looking at the study overall: In the natural-infection arm, Malian children exposed to intense seasonal malaria transmission were enrolled and compared against age and gender matched Australian children. Samples from controlled-infection subjects were taken at baseline, right before selected infections, and 21 days after each infection. Using both natural infection in Mali and controlled human malaria infection, the study looked at the way repeated Plasmodium falciparum infection shapes the human gammadelta T cell repertoire. Malian gammadelta TCR repertoires were analysed cross-sectionally in periods with no transmission and longitudinally across episodes of acute febrile malaria. Four controlled human malaria infections were administered to about five malaria-naive U.S. adults over 644 days by bites from P. falciparum NF54-infected Anopheles stephensi mosquitoes.

Paper-wide results and their limitations: Generalizability was limited because the Malian cohort was drawn from a small rural village of predominantly one ethnic group. Analysis of inter-individual variability in gammadelta T cell responses was limited by the small size of the controlled-infection cohort.

In its sample, this clone was seen many times. The specificity of this receptor is unknown. TCRdb's protein for this DNA is that of a much larger clone and differs from the translation at residue 8, likely a read error; the protein shown is the DNA translation. The receptor library was made with multiplex PCR. Data came from an Illumina MiSeq. From each sorted gammadelta T cell sample, both TCR gamma (TRG) and TCR delta (TRD) chains were sequenced. Regarding the original processing steps: Repertoire analyses included clonotype tree plots, accumulated frequency of the top 20 clonotypes, diversity index (DI) and D75 metrics. Public reads were reanalyzed in TCRdb with CATT, and rows carrying the same DNA were merged afterwards. TCRdb assigned the V and J calls; the authors' analysis was not used. In all, the sample holds tens of thousands of delta-chain clones, and around 1.8% of those were seen once. About 15% of the sample comes from the top ten.

Material for sequencing was gamma-delta T cells from blood. The sequence derives from a pool of human donors (malaria-infected and uninfected, not separated).

The nucleotide sequence is TGTGCCTTACGTTTCCTACGTTCAACTGGGGGAGGTAAACTCATCTTT. Its amino acids are CALRFLRSTGGGKLIF. The V and J genes are TRDV3 and TRDJ1; TRDD3 lines up with 9 middle nucleotides. Unmatched junction bases come to 18, with V trimmed by 3 bases and J by 7 bases. The CDR3 runs 16 amino acids, cysteine and phenylalanine included. This entry keeps only the CDR3 DNA: 48 bases, framed from base 1. CDR1 and CDR2 were assigned from the germline V gene (reference sequence) as TVYSNPD and GDNSRS.